The source of this T cell receptor beta chain is a study of identical twins. Template switching created a universal primer site, and the cDNA included unique molecular identifiers. TCRdb ran MiXCR on the 5' RACE reads and lists one entry per CDR3 protein. In the table there are more than 1.5 million distinct CDR3 sequences, 32% of which are singletons. This clonotype has only a few counts. The specimen was cord blood. The sequence was obtained from a newborn girl in good health.

In nucleotides, the CDR3 is TGCAGCGTTGCGGGACCCTCCGCTGGGAATGGCTACACCTTC. Encoded protein: CSVAGPSAGNGYTF. The chain has TRBV29-1 and TRBJ1-2, with a weak D call TRBD1 (5 bases). V was trimmed by 4 bases and J by 6 bases, leaving 18 bases between them. CDR1 is SQVTM, CDR2 ANQGSEA, per germline. This CDR3 has 14 residues.